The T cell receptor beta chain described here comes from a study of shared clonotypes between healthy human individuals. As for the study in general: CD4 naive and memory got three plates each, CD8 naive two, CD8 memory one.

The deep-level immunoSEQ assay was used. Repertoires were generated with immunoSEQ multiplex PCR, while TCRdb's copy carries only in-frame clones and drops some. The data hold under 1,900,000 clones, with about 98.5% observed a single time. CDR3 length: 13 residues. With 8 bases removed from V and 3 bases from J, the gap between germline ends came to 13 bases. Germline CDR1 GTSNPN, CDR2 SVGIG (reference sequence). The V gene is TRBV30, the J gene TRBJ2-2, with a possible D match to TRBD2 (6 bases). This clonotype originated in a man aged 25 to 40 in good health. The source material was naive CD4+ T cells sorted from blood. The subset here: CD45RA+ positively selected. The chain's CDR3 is CARPGDYTGELFF. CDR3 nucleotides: TGTGCCCGCCCCGGGGACTACACCGGGGAGCTGTTTTTT.